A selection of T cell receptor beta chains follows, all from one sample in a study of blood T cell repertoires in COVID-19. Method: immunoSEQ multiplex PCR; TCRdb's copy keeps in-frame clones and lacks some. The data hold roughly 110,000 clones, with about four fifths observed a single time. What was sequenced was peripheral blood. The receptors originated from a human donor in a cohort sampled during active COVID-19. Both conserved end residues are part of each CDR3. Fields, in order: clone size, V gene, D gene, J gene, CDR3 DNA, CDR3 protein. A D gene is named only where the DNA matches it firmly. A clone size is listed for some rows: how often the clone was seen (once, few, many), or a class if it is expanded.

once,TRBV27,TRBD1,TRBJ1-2,TGTGCCAGCAGCCCTCGATTAACAGGGGATGGTGGCTACACCTTC,CASSPRLTGDGGYTF
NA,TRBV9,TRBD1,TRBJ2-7,TGTGCCAGCAGCGAAAGGACAGGCCACGAGCAGTACTTC,CASSERTGHEQYF
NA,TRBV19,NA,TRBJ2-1,TGTGCCAGTAGTACATGGACAGCCAATGAGCAGTTCTTC,CASSTWTANEQFF
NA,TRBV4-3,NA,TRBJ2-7,TGCGCCAGCAGCCAAGATCCTTCAGCGGGCCCCTACGAGCAGTACTTC,CASSQDPSAGPYEQYF
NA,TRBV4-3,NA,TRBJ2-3,TGCGCCAGCAGCCTCTCCGCGGGCACAGATACGCAGTATTTT,CASSLSAGTDTQYF
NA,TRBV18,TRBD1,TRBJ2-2,TGTGCCAGCTCACCAGGGACAGCGCCGGGCACCGGGGAGCTGTTTTTT,CASSPGTAPGTGELFF
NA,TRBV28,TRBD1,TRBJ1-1,TGTGCCAGCAGTTTTGGACAGGGGAGCATCTTGAACACTGAAGCTTTCTTT,CASSFGQGSILNTEAFF
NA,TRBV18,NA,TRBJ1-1,TGTGCCAGCTCCCAACAGGGCCCGAACACTGAAGCTTTCTTT,CASSQQGPNTEAFF
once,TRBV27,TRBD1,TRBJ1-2,TGTGCCACACGTCAGACAGGGGGCCAGTATGGCTACACCTTC,CATRQTGGQYGYTF
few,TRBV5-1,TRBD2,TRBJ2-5,TGCGCCAGCAGCTTGGAAGGGTTTAGCGGGAGAGGCGAGACCCAGTACTTC,CASSLEGFSGRGETQYF
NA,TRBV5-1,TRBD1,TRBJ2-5,TGCGCCAGCAGCTTCCTGGGACAGGGTGGGCAAGAGACCCAGTACTTC,CASSFLGQGGQETQYF
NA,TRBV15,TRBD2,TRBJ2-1,TGTGCCACCAGCAGAGATTTCGAGACTAGCGGGATGAATGAGCAGTTCTTC,CATSRDFETSGMNEQFF
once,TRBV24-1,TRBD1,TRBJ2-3,TGTGCCACCAGTGATACGACAGGGGGCAGCTTCACAGATACGCAGTATTTT,CATSDTTGGSFTDTQYF
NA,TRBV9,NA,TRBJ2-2,TGTGCCAGCAGCGGCCGGGACAGATCGACTAGTTCGAACACCGGGGAGCTGTTTTTT,CASSGRDRSTSSNTGELFF
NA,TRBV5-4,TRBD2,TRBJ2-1,TGTGCCAGCAGCTTGGATCCAACTAGCGGGAGTAGTATCCATAATAATGAGCAGTTCTTC,CASSLDPTSGSSIHNNEQFF
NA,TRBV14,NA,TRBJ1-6,TGTGCCAGCAGCCAAGGTAGCGGTAATTCACCCCTCCACTTT,CASSQGSGNSPLHF
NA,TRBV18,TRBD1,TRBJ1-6,TGTGCCAGCTCACCACAGGGACAGGATAATAATTCACCCCTCCACTTT,CASSPQGQDNNSPLHF
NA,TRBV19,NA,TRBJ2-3,TGTGCCAGTAGTAGACAGAACACAGATACGCAGTATTTT,CASSRQNTDTQYF
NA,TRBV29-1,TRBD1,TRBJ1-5,TGCAGCGTTGTATGGACAGGGGGCATCGATCAGCCCCAGCATTTT,CSVVWTGGIDQPQHF
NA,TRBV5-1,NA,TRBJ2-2,TGCGCCAGCAGCTTGGTAGGGGCCGGGGAGCTGTTTTTT,CASSLVGAGELFF
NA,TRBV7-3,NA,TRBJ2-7,TGTGCCAGCAGCTTTTCAGCGGCCCCCTACGAGCAGTACTTC,CASSFSAAPYEQYF
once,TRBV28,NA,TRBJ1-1,TGTGCCAGCAGCCTCGGAGGGGCGCGGGAAGCTTTCTTT,CASSLGGAREAFF
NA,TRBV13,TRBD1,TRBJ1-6,TGTGCCAGCAGCACTAGGGACAGGGAGAGAGGTTCACCCCTCCACTTT,CASSTRDRERGSPLHF
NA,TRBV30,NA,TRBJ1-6,TGTGCCTGGAGTGGACCGGGAACGTCAAATTCACCCCTCCACTTT,CAWSGPGTSNSPLHF
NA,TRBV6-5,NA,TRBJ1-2,TGTGCCAGCAGCATAGACAGGTTTGGCTATGGCTACACCTTC,CASSIDRFGYGYTF
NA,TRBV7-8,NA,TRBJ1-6,TGTGCCAGCAGCCCAAACCCAGGATATTCACCCCTCCACTTT,CASSPNPGYSPLHF
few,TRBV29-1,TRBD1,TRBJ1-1,TGCAGCGTTGAGGGACAGGGGGAATATCCTGAAGCTTTCTTT,CSVEGQGEYPEAFF
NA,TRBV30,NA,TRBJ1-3,TGTGCCTGGAGTAGGGAGTACGGAAACACCATATATTTT,CAWSREYGNTIYF
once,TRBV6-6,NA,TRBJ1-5,TGTGCCAGCATCGGACAGAATAGCAATCAGCCCCAGCATTTT,CASIGQNSNQPQHF
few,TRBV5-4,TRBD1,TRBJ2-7,TGTGCCAGCAGCCGGACAGGGGGCGTCTACGAGCAGTACTTC,CASSRTGGVYEQYF
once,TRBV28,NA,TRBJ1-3,TGTGCCAGCAGCCTAAGAGGAGGAAACACCATATATTTT,CASSLRGGNTIYF
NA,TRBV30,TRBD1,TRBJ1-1,TGTGCCTGGAGTGTACAGGGGGCCGGGGACACTGAAGCTTTCTTT,CAWSVQGAGDTEAFF
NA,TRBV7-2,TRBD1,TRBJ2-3,TGTGTTTCTTTGAGAACAGGACAGGGGACTACAGATACGCAGTATTTT,CVSLRTGQGTTDTQYF
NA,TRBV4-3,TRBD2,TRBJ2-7,TGCGCCAGCAGCCAAGGGACTAGCGCATCCTACGAGCAGTACTTC,CASSQGTSASYEQYF
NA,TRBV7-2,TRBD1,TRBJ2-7,TGTGCCAGCAGCGCCTCCTCCGGGACAGGGTCCTACGAGCAGTACTTC,CASSASSGTGSYEQYF
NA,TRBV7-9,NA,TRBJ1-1,TGTGCCAGCAGCTTAGCGGGGAGGGGGGGCGCGATGGAAGCTTTCTTT,CASSLAGRGGAMEAFF
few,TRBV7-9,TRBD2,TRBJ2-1,TGTGCCAGCAGCCGTAGCGGGGGGCGTAACAATGAGCAGTTCTTC,CASSRSGGRNNEQFF
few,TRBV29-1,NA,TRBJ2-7,TGCAGCGTTGGACATTCCGAGACAGTGCAATACGAGCAGTACTTC,CSVGHSETVQYEQYF
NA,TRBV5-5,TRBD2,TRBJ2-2,TGTGCCAGCAGCCCGCGGACTAGATCGAACACCGGGGAGCTGTTTTTT,CASSPRTRSNTGELFF
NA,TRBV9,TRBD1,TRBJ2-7,TGTGCCAGCAGCGCTCGGGACAGGGGCTACGAGCAGTACTTC,CASSARDRGYEQYF
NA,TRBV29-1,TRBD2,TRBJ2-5,TGCAGCGTTGTCGGGGCGGGAGCCGGGGAGACCCAGTACTTC,CSVVGAGAGETQYF
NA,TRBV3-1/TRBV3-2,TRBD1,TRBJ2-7,TGTGCCAGCAGCCAAGATCCAGGGGGCAACGAGCAGTACTTC,CASSQDPGGNEQYF
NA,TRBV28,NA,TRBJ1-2,TGTGCCAGCAGTTTATCGGGAAACTTGAACTATGGCTACACCTTC,CASSLSGNLNYGYTF
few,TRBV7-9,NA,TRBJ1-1,TGTGCCAGCAGCTTGCAGGGAGGGAACACTGAAGCTTTCTTT,CASSLQGGNTEAFF
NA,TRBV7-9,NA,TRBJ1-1,TGTGCCAGCAGCTTACTCCAGGGCGGAACTGAAGCTTTCTTT,CASSLLQGGTEAFF
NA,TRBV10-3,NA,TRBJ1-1,TGTGCCATCAGTGAGGCCAGTGAAGCTTTCTTT,CAISEASEAFF
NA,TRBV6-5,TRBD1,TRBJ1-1,TGTGCCAGCAGTATGGACAGGGTGAACACTGAAGCTTTCTTT,CASSMDRVNTEAFF
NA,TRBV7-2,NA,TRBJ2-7,TGTGCCAGCAGCCCGAATGGTCCAGGCGAGCAGTACTTC,CASSPNGPGEQYF
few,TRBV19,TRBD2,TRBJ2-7,TGTGCCAGTAGAGCGAGCGGGACTCAAACCTACGAGCAGTACTTC,CASRASGTQTYEQYF
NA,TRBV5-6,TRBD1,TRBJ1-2,TGTGCCAGCAGCTTGCTGACAGGGTCACCCGCTAACTATGGCTACACCTTC,CASSLLTGSPANYGYTF
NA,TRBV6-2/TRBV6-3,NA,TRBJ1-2,TGTGCCAGCAGTCTGACAGGCCAGAACTATGGCTACACCTTC,CASSLTGQNYGYTF
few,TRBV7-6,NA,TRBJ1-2,TGTGCCAGCAGCTTACCACTTAACGGCTACACCTTC,CASSLPLNGYTF
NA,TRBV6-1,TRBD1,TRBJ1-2,TGTGCCAGCAGTGAACAGGGGGTTAGGGATGGCTACACCTTC,CASSEQGVRDGYTF
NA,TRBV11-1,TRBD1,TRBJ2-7,TGTGCCAGCAGCTTATCGGACAGGGGGTACGAGCAGTACTTC,CASSLSDRGYEQYF
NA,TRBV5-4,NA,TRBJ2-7,TGTGCCAGTAGCTTGAGTGGCCACGTTTACGAGCAGTACTTC,CASSLSGHVYEQYF
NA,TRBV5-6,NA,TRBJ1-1,TGTGCCAGCAGCTTGGTCCCCCGGACTGAAGCTTTCTTT,CASSLVPRTEAFF
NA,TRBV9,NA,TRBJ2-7,TGTGCCAGCAGCGTAGGACAGGACTCCTACGAGCAGTACTTC,CASSVGQDSYEQYF
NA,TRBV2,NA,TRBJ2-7,TGTGCCGAACGGACTCCGGATAGTGACGAGCAGTACTTC,CAERTPDSDEQYF